Given below is one T cell receptor (beta chain) in context. Antigen specificity is unknown. This specimen comes from a study of T cell responses to AZD1222 COVID-19 vaccine. The study's findings and limits: Breadth and depth of Spike-specific TCRs rose after two AZD1222 doses.

Data came from immunoSEQ multiplex PCR; TCRdb stores just in-frame clones and leaves some out. Seen here are 100,000 to 150,000 clones, about 90% observed once, and the top ten hold about 2.1%. Germline-derived CDR1 and CDR2 are SGHTA and FQGNSA. With 4 bases clipped from V and 4 bases from J, the junction kept 5 bases outside the gene matches. CDR3 size: 14 residues. This specimen consisted of peripheral blood, obtained 28 days after the second AZD1222 dose. The sequence was collected from an adult who received the AZD1222 COVID-19 vaccine. The rearrangement joins TRBV7-2 to TRBJ1-2; TRBD1 agrees at 8 bases. The CDR3 region has the DNA TGTGCCAGCAGCTCTTACAGGGGGGGCTATGGCTACACCTTC. Encoded protein: CASSSYRGGYGYTF.